One T cell receptor (beta chain) is described in this entry. The target antigen is unknown. This sample is drawn from a study of vaccination and CD4 T cells after COVID-19. For the study at large: Control wells got either CEFX epitopes, HIV-1 Nef peptides, or no peptide at all.

This sample's treatment: approximately nine-day PBMC culture with coronavirus spike peptide pools or control peptides (ViraFEST assay). After removal of 4 bases from V and 4 bases from J, the junction contained 7 bases not matched to a gene. The CDR3 has 15 residues. Germline CDR1 is MDHEN and CDR2 is SYDVKM. Cultured CD4+ T cell DNA was sequenced using the Oncomine TCR Beta short-read assay. Each CDR3 protein gets one entry after TCRdb re-called the PCR reads with MiXCR. This table has 15,000 to 20,000 distinct CDR3 sequences, roughly 40% appearing once. The gene calls are TRBV28 and TRBJ2-7; 10 bases map to TRBD2. This sample comprised CD4+ T cells from blood, cultured in vitro, obtained after SARS-CoV-2 vaccination. The receptor was isolated from a human donor who had recovered from COVID-19. CDR3: CASSSRTSGKYEQYF. The CDR3 coding sequence is TGTGCCAGCAGTTCCAGGACTAGCGGAAAATACGAGCAGTACTTC.